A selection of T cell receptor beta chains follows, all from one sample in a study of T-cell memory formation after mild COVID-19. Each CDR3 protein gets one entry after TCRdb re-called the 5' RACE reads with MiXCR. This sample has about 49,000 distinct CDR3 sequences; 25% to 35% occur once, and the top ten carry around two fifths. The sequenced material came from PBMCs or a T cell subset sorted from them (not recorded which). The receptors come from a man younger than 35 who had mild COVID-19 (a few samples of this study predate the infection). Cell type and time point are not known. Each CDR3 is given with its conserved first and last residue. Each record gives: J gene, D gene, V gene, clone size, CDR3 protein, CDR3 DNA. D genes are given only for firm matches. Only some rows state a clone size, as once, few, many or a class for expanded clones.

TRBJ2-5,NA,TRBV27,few,CASSLSGVTGGETQYF,TGTGCCAGCAGTTTATCTGGGGTGACAGGCGGAGAGACCCAGTACTTC
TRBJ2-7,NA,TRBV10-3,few,CAISESLLAGTYEQYF,TGTGCCATCAGTGAGTCGCTCCTGGCAGGGACCTACGAGCAGTACTTC
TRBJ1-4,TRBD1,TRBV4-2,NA,CASSQDRQGIGKLFF,TGTGCCAGCAGCCAGGATAGACAGGGGATCGGAAAACTGTTTTTT
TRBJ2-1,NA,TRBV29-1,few,CSVPRTADEQFF,TGCAGCGTGCCTCGGACAGCGGATGAGCAGTTCTTC
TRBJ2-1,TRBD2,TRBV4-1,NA,CASSQDPVLAGAWSSYNEQFF,TGCGCCAGCAGCCAAGATCCGGTGCTAGCGGGGGCCTGGAGCTCCTACAATGAGCAGTTCTTC
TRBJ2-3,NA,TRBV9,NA,CASSVGSSHSDTQYF,TGTGCCAGCAGCGTAGGTTCTAGCCATTCAGATACGCAGTATTTT
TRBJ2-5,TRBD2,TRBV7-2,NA,CASSPSGGARTQYF,TGTGCCAGCAGTCCTAGCGGGGGGGCGAGGACCCAGTACTTC
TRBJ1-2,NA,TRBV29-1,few,CSVRKIGEYGYTF,TGCAGCGTTCGGAAAATAGGAGAATATGGCTACACCTTC
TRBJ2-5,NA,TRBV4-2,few,CASSQEDVGGGPQETQYF,TGTGCCAGCAGCCAAGAAGATGTGGGGGGCGGACCGCAAGAGACCCAGTACTTC
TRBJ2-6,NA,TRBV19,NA,CASSMQPSGANVLTF,TGTGCCAGTAGTATGCAACCATCTGGGGCCAACGTCCTGACTTTC
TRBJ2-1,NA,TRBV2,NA,CASSRSRRGYGNEQFF,TGTGCCAGCAGTCGAAGCCGCAGGGGATATGGGAATGAGCAGTTCTTC
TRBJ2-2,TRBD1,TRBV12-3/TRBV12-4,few,CASSPTGGDYTGELFF,TGTGCCAGCAGTCCCACAGGGGGCGATTACACCGGGGAGCTGTTTTTT
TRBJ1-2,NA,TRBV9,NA,CASSGSPQEYGYTF,TGTGCCAGCAGCGGCTCCCCACAGGAGTATGGCTACACCTTC
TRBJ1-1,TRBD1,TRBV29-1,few,CSILRNDRGANTEAFF,TGCAGCATCCTTCGGAACGACAGGGGCGCGAACACTGAAGCTTTCTTT
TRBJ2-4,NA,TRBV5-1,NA,CASSLNWNLAKNIQYF,TGCGCCAGCAGCTTAAATTGGAACCTCGCCAAAAACATTCAGTACTTC
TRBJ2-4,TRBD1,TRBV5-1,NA,CASKGDRNVNIQYF,TGCGCCAGCAAAGGGGACAGGAATGTGAACATTCAGTACTTC
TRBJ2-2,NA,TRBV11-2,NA,CASSLGAYGNTGELFF,TGTGCCAGCAGCTTAGGTGCCTATGGGAACACCGGGGAGCTGTTTTTT
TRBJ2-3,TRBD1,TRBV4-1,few,CASSQDGAGTGTPDTQYF,TGCGCCAGCAGCCAAGATGGTGCCGGGACAGGGACACCAGATACGCAGTATTTT
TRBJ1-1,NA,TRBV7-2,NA,CASSFMTGRTEAFF,TGTGCCAGCAGCTTCATGACAGGTCGAACTGAAGCTTTCTTT
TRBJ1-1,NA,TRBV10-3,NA,CAISDRGHNTEAFF,TGTGCCATCAGTGATCGGGGGCACAACACTGAAGCTTTCTTT
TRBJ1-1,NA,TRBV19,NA,CASGRGLNTEAFF,TGTGCCTCCGGGAGGGGCTTGAACACTGAAGCTTTCTTT
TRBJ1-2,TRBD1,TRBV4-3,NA,CASSHRQGASNYGYTF,TGCGCCAGCAGCCACCGACAGGGGGCCTCCAACTATGGCTACACCTTC
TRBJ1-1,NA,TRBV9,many,CASSPGRGEADTEAFF,TGTGCCAGCAGCCCCGGCCGGGGGGAGGCGGACACTGAAGCTTTCTTT
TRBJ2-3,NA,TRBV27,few,CASSLYSQSTDTQYF,TGTGCCAGCAGTTTATACAGCCAGAGCACAGATACGCAGTATTTT
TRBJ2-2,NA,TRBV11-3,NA,CASSHGEAAFTGELFF,TGTGCCAGCAGCCACGGGGAAGCCGCCTTTACCGGGGAGCTGTTTTTT
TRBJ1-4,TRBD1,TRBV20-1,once,CSARDRARLGFEKLFF,TGCAGTGCCCGGGACAGGGCTCGTCTCGGATTTGAAAAACTGTTTTTT
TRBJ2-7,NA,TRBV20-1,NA,CSARAGGSGSSYEQYF,TGCAGTGCTAGAGCAGGTGGGAGCGGCTCCTCCTACGAGCAGTACTTC
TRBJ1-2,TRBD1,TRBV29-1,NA,CSGGQGSIGYTF,TGCAGCGGGGGACAGGGCTCCATTGGCTACACCTTC
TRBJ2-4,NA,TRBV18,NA,CASSPNTPGLAKNIQYF,TGTGCCAGCTCACCAAACACCCCGGGGTTGGCCAAAAACATTCAGTACTTC
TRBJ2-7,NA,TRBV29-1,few,CSAGPRGAYEQYF,TGCAGCGCCGGGCCCAGGGGGGCCTACGAGCAGTACTTC
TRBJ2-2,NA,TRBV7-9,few,CASSPGWGAAGELFF,TGTGCCAGCAGCCCGGGGTGGGGAGCCGCCGGGGAGCTGTTTTTT
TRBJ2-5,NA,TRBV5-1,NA,CASSPARHQETQYF,TGCGCCAGCAGCCCGGCCAGGCACCAAGAGACCCAGTACTTC
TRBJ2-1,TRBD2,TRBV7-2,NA,CASSFSGGDYNEQFF,TGTGCCAGCAGCTTTTCTGGGGGGGATTACAATGAGCAGTTCTTC
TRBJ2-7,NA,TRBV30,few,CAWSGRGSSYEQYF,TGTGCCTGGAGTGGCCGCGGCAGCTCCTACGAGCAGTACTTC
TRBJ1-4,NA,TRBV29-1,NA,CSVEDPRAEENEKLFF,TGCAGCGTTGAAGATCCCAGGGCAGAAGAGAATGAAAAACTGTTTTTT
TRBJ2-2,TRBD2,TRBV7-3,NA,CASSLAGGPGGELFF,TGTGCCAGCAGCTTAGCGGGGGGGCCTGGCGGGGAGCTGTTTTTT
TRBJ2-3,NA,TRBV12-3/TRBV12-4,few,CASNPDTTTDTQYF,TGTGCCAGCAATCCGGACACTACCACAGATACGCAGTATTTT
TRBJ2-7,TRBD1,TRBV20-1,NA,CSARDSGGYEQYF,TGCAGTGCTAGAGATTCAGGGGGCTACGAGCAGTACTTC
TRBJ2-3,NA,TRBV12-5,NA,CASGLGQRHTDTQYF,TGTGCTAGTGGTTTGGGGCAGCGACACACAGATACGCAGTATTTT
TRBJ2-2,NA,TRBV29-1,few,CSVEGGVGAGELFF,TGCAGCGTTGAAGGCGGGGTTGGGGCCGGGGAGCTGTTTTTT